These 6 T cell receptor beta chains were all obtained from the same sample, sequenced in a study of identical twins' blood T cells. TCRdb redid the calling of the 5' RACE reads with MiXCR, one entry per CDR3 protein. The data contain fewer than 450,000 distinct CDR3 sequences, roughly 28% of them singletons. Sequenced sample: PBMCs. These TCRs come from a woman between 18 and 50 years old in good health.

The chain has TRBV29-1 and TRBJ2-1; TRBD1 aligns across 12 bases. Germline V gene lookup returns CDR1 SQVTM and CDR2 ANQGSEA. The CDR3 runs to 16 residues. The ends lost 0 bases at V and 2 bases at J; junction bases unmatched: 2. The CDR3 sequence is CSVEEGTGGAYNEQFF. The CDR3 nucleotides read TGCAGCGTTGAAGAAGGGACAGGGGGCGCCTACAATGAGCAGTTCTTC.

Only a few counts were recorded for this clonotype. The CDR3 sequence is CASGSKMDSRGYGYTF. The CDR3 DNA follows: TGTGCTAGTGGTTCCAAGATGGACTCCCGGGGCTATGGCTACACCTTC. V is TRBV12-5 and J is TRBJ1-2; D is undetermined. This CDR3 is 16 amino acids long. V lost 4 bases to trimming and J lost 4 bases, with 19 bases between them. CDR1 and CDR2 from the germline V gene are LGHNT and FRNRAP.

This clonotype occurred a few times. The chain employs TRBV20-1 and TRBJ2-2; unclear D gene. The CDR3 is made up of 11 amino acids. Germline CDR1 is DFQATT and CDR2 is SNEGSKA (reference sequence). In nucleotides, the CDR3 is TGCAGCGCGCGGAACACCGGGGAGCTGTTTTTT. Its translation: CSARNTGELFF.

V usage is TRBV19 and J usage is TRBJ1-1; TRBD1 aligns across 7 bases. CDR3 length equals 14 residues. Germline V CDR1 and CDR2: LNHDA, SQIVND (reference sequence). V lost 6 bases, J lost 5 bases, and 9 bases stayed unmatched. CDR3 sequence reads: CASSPRGQGTEAFF. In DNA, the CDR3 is TGTGCCAGTAGCCCTAGGGGGCAGGGGACTGAAGCTTTCTTT.

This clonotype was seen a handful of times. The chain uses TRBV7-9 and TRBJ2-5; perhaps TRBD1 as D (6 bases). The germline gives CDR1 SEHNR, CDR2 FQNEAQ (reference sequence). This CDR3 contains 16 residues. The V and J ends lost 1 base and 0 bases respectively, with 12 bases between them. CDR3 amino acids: CASSLGFGQHQETQYF. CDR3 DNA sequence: TGTGCCAGCAGCTTAGGTTTTGGACAGCACCAAGAGACCCAGTACTTC.

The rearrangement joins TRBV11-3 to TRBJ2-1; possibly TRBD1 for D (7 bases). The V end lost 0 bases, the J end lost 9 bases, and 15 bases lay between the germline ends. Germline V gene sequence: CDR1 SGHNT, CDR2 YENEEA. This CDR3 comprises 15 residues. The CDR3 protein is CASSLEAGGLIEQFF. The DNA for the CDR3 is TGTGCCAGCAGCTTAGAGGCAGGGGGACTCATTGAGCAGTTCTTC.